Following are 6 T cell receptor beta chains from one sample sequenced in a study of blood T cell repertoires in COVID-19. Repertoires were generated with immunoSEQ multiplex PCR, while TCRdb's copy carries only in-frame clones and drops some. Of 250,000 to 400,000 clones in the sample, almost 90% were seen once. The sample consisted of peripheral blood. The receptors originated from a young woman with COVID-19, enrolled during active disease.

V is TRBV9 and J is TRBJ1-2; 10 nucleotides line up with TRBD1. The CDR3 runs to 14 residues. V lost 4 bases and J lost 4; bases outside the gene matches: 4. Germline values: CDR1 SGDLS, CDR2 YYNGEE. CDR3 in amino acids: CASSPRQGAYGYTF. The CDR3 coding sequence is TGTGCCAGCAGCCCACGACAGGGGGCCTATGGCTACACCTTC.

In nucleotides, the CDR3 is TGCGCCAGCAGCTCCGACAGCTACGAGCAGTACTTC. The encoded protein is CASSSDSYEQYF. This chain links TRBV5-1 with TRBJ2-7; the D gene is possibly TRBD1 (5 bases). This CDR3 is built from 12 residues. V lost 3 bases and J lost 3, with 7 bases in between. CDR1 SGHRS and CDR2 YFSETQ come from the germline V gene.

This chain joins TRBV4-2 and TRBJ2-1; perhaps TRBD2 as D (5 bases). The ends were cut back, 3 bases at V and 2 bases at J, with 8 bases in the middle. CDR3 size: 14 residues. Germline V lookup: CDR1 LGHNA, CDR2 YNFKEQ. CDR3 sequence (DNA): TGTGCCAGCAGCCACGGGGAAACCTACAATGAGCAGTTCTTC. It codes for CASSHGETYNEQFF.

The V and J genes are TRBV27 and TRBJ2-3, with D unresolved. The CDR3 runs 14 residues. Trimming took 5 bases from V and 5 from J, leaving 14 bases between them. In germline, CDR1 is MNHEY, CDR2 SMNVEV (reference sequence). The CDR3 loop reads CASSLLFPIDTQYF. CDR3 bases: TGTGCCAGCAGTCTACTTTTCCCCATAGATACGCAGTATTTT.

This chain joins TRBV12-3 or TRBV12-4 and TRBJ1-5, with 7 nucleotides matching TRBD1. This CDR3 is 13 amino acids long. The J segment lost 3 bases and the V segment lost 9 bases, leaving 5 bases of the junction unmatched. The CDR3 region has the DNA TGTGCCAGAATGACAGGGCTCAATCAGCCCCAGCATTTT. As protein: CARMTGLNQPQHF.

V is TRBV7-2 and J is TRBJ1-3; TRBD1 might be the D (5 bases). V lost 5 bases and J lost 0, with 11 bases in between. The germline gives CDR1 SGHTA, CDR2 FQGNSA. The CDR3 has 15 amino acids. CDR3: CASSIPGNSGNTIYF. In DNA, the CDR3 is TGTGCCAGCAGCATCCCAGGGAACTCTGGAAACACCATATATTTT.